This T cell receptor beta chain originates from a study of blood T cell repertoires in COVID-19. Study-wide background: Sources were T cells, B-cell-depleted T cells, or PBMCs; the material itself was cDNA or gDNA.

Produced via immunoSEQ multiplex PCR; TCRdb's table is partial and in-frame only. The table records 100,000 to 150,000 clones, roughly 88% of them present only once. J lost 4 bases, V lost 8 bases, and 7 bases had no gene match. The CDR3 contains 13 residues. This TCR derives from a man aged 50 or older with acute or convalescent COVID-19. The chain joins TRBV12-3 or TRBV12-4 to TRBJ2-7, with 8 nucleotides matching TRBD1. Sequencing was done on a sample of peripheral blood. The CDR3 nucleotides are TGTGCCAGCGCCCTTGACAGGGGTTACGAGCAGTACTTC. This codes for CASALDRGYEQYF.